A selection of T cell receptor beta chains follows, all from one sample in a study of T cells after yellow fever vaccination. MiXCR, applied by TCRdb to the 5' RACE reads, yields one record per CDR3 protein. This sample has some 300,000 distinct CDR3 sequences; 7.5% to 9.5% occur once, and the top ten carry around 3.4%. The specimen was CD4+ T cells sorted from PBMCs, collected 5 days after the yellow fever booster vaccination. These receptors came from a man between 18 and 35 years old who received the YFV17D yellow fever vaccine. Each CDR3 is given with its conserved first and last residue. The order of the fields is J gene, D gene, V gene, clone size, CDR3 protein, CDR3 DNA. A D gene is named only where the DNA matches it firmly. Not all rows give a size; the values are once, few, many and, for expanded clones, a class.

TRBJ2-5 NA TRBV29-1 many CSADRIQETQYF TGCAGCGCCGACAGGATCCAAGAGACCCAGTACTTC
TRBJ2-7 TRBD1 TRBV2 few CASSEQGVTYEQYF TGTGCCAGCAGTGAACAGGGGGTCACCTACGAGCAGTACTTC
TRBJ1-4 NA TRBV7-2 few CASSRQLNEKLFF TGTGCCAGCAGCCGACAGCTGAATGAAAAACTGTTTTTT
TRBJ1-2 NA TRBV18 NA CASLGGSSEGYTF TGTGCCAGCCTCGGGGGGTCTTCTGAGGGCTACACCTTC
TRBJ1-3 NA TRBV5-1 NA CASSLRSRGSGNTIYF TGCGCCAGCAGCTTGCGGTCCAGAGGCTCTGGAAACACCATATATTTT
TRBJ1-5 TRBD1 TRBV20-1 NA CSAETGGESQHF TGCAGTGCTGAGACAGGGGGTGAGTCCCAGCATTTT
TRBJ2-6 NA TRBV12-3/TRBV12-4 few CASSFEEANVLTF TGTGCCAGCAGTTTCGAGGAGGCCAACGTCCTGACTTTC
TRBJ2-7 NA TRBV24-1 few CATMGANQLPEQYF TGTGCCACGATGGGGGCGAACCAGCTCCCCGAGCAGTACTTC
TRBJ2-4 NA TRBV19 many CASSSQGAKNIQYF TGTGCCAGTAGTTCCCAGGGGGCCAAAAACATTCAGTACTTC
TRBJ2-2 NA TRBV9 few CASSGQLGTGELFF TGTGCCAGCAGTGGACAATTGGGCACCGGGGAGCTGTTTTTT
TRBJ2-3 NA TRBV6-1 NA CASKNPTDTQYF TGTGCCAGCAAGAACCCCACAGATACGCAGTATTTT
TRBJ2-3 NA TRBV29-1 many CSVEQGTDTQYF TGCAGCGTTGAACAGGGAACAGATACGCAGTATTTT
TRBJ2-1 NA TRBV20-1 few CSAIGTSWGSNEQFF TGCAGTGCTATCGGGACTTCATGGGGTTCCAATGAGCAGTTCTTC
TRBJ1-5 NA TRBV20-1 NA CSAGGHLKKNQPQHF TGCAGTGCAGGGGGGCATCTTAAGAAAAATCAGCCCCAGCATTTT
TRBJ1-5 TRBD1 TRBV6-2/TRBV6-3 few CASSLPGQGAYSNQPQHF TGTGCCAGCAGCCTGCCGGGACAGGGGGCGTATAGCAATCAGCCCCAGCATTTT
TRBJ2-3 NA TRBV11-2 many CASSSGLSRGTQYF TGTGCCAGCAGCTCGGGACTTTCGAGGGGGACGCAGTATTTT
TRBJ1-6 NA TRBV25-1 many CASSESYEGGSPLHF TGTGCCAGCAGTGAATCTTACGAGGGCGGCTCACCCCTCCACTTT
TRBJ1-1 NA TRBV27 few CASSNSRGGNTEAFF TGTGCCAGCAGTAACTCCCGGGGGGGAAACACTGAAGCTTTCTTT
TRBJ1-2 TRBD1 TRBV5-1 NA CASSFGDRESYGYTF TGCGCCAGCAGCTTTGGGGACAGGGAAAGTTATGGCTACACCTTC
TRBJ1-3 NA TRBV18 few CASSPAGTGNTIYF TGTGCCAGCTCACCAGCAGGGACTGGAAACACCATATATTTT
TRBJ2-7 TRBD1 TRBV5-5 NA CASSPGQGDYEQYF TGTGCCAGCAGCCCGGGACAGGGGGACTACGAGCAGTACTTC
TRBJ2-3 TRBD1 TRBV4-1 NA CASSRGTGFVADTQYF TGCGCCAGCAGCCGGGGGACAGGGTTTGTGGCAGATACGCAGTATTTT
TRBJ2-5 NA TRBV9 few CASSVAPASKETQYF TGTGCCAGCAGCGTAGCCCCGGCCTCTAAAGAGACCCAGTACTTC
TRBJ2-2 TRBD1 TRBV27 many CASSRTGFRGELFF TGTGCCAGCAGCCGGACAGGGTTCCGCGGGGAGCTGTTTTTT
TRBJ2-1 TRBD1 TRBV5-1 few CASSRGQGGVYNEQFF TGCGCCAGCAGCCGCGGACAGGGTGGGGTCTACAATGAGCAGTTCTTC
TRBJ2-3 TRBD2 TRBV2 many CASKRTRREIDTQYF TGTGCCAGCAAACGGACTAGGAGGGAGATAGATACGCAGTATTTT
TRBJ2-5 TRBD1 TRBV7-2 NA CASSLAGTGQETQYF TGTGCCAGCAGCTTAGCAGGGACAGGCCAGGAGACCCAGTACTTC
TRBJ1-2 TRBD1 TRBV11-2 NA CASSAGTGPTYGYTF TGTGCCAGCAGCGCTGGGACAGGGCCGACCTATGGCTACACCTTC
TRBJ2-7 NA TRBV5-6 NA CASSFRLHEQYF TGTGCCAGCAGCTTCCGCCTACACGAGCAGTACTTC
TRBJ1-2 NA TRBV7-3 NA CASSPYVGDLYGYTF TGTGCCAGCAGCCCATACGTTGGGGATCTCTATGGCTACACCTTC
TRBJ1-3 TRBD1 TRBV7-6 few CASSPQGGGTGNTIYF TGTGCCAGCAGCCCTCAGGGGGGGGGAACAGGAAACACCATATATTTT
TRBJ1-2 TRBD1 TRBV28 NA CASSGQVPDGYTF TGTGCCAGCAGTGGACAGGTACCTGATGGCTACACCTTC
TRBJ2-3 TRBD2 TRBV7-6 NA CASSTLAGGITDTQYF TGTGCCAGCAGCACCTTAGCGGGGGGGATCACAGATACGCAGTATTTT
TRBJ2-4 NA TRBV12-3/TRBV12-4 few CASSFHPPVGTGTFSLAKNIQYF TGTGCCAGCAGTTTCCACCCCCCGGTGGGAACAGGGACTTTTTCGCTAGCCAAAAACATTCAGTACTTC
TRBJ1-1 NA TRBV12-3/TRBV12-4 NA CASTPGDANTEAFF TGTGCCAGCACCCCCGGGGACGCCAACACTGAAGCTTTCTTT
TRBJ1-5 NA TRBV20-1 many CSARPPGARQPQHF TGCAGTGCTAGACCTCCGGGGGCACGGCAGCCCCAGCATTTT
TRBJ1-5 NA TRBV28 NA CASSERIQPQHF TGTGCCAGCAGTGAACGGATTCAGCCCCAGCATTTT